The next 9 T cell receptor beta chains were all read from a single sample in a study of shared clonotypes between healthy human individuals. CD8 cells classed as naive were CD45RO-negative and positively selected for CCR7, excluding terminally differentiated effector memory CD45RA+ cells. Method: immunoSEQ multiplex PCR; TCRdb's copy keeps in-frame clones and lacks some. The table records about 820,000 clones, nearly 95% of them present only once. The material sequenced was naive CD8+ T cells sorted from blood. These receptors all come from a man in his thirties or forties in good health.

CDR3 DNA: TGTGCCAGCAGTGAAGTAAGGGACAGGGTGCGGTTCTTC. The encoded protein is CASSEVRDRVRFF. The V and J genes are TRBV6-1 and TRBJ2-1, with 9 bases that match TRBD1. The germline gives CDR1 MNHNS, CDR2 SASEGT. There are 13 residues in the CDR3. Trimming at V came to 1 base and at J to 15 bases, leaving 7 bases not matched to a gene.

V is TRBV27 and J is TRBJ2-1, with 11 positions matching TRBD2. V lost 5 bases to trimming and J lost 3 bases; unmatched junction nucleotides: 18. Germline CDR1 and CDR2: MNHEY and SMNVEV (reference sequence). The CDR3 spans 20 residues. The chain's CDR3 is CASSETSGDVSFADYNEQFF. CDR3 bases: TGTGCCAGCAGTGAGACTAGCGGGGACGTCTCCTTCGCCGACTACAATGAGCAGTTCTTC.

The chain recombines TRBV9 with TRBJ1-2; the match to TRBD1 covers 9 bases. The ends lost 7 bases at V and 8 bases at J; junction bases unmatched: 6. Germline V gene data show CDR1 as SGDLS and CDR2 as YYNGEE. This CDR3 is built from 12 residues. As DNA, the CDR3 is TGTGCCAGCGGGGACAGGGTGTGGGGCTACACCTTC. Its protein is CASGDRVWGYTF.

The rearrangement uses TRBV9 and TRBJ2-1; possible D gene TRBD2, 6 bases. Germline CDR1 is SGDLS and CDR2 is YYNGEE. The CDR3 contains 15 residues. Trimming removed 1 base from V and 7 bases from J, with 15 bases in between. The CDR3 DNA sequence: TGTGCCAGCAGCGTAAATTTAGCGGCACGGAATGAGCAGTTCTTC. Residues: CASSVNLAARNEQFF.

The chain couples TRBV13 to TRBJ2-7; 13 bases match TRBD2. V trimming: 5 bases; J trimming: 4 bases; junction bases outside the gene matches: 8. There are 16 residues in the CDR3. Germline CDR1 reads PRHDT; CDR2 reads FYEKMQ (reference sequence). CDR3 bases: TGTGCCAGCAGCCCGTCCAGACTAGCGGGAGGATACGAGCAGTACTTC. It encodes CASSPSRLAGGYEQYF.

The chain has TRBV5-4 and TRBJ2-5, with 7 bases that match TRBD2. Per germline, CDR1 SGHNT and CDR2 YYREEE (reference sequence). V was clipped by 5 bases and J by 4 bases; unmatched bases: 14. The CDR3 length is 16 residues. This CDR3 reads CASSWASGEGAETQYF. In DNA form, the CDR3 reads TGTGCCAGCAGTTGGGCATCGGGGGAGGGTGCAGAGACCCAGTACTTC. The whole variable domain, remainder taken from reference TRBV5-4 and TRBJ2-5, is ETGVTQSPTHLIKTRGQQVTLRCSSQSGHNTVSWYQQALGQGPQFIFQYYREEENGRGNFPPRFSGLQFPNYSSELNVNALELDDSALYLCASSWASGEGAETQYFGPGTRLLVL.

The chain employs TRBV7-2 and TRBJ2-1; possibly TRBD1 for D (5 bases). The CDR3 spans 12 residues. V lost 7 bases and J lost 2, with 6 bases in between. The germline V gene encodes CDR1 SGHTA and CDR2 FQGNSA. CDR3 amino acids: CASNRPYNEQFF. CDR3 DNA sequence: TGTGCCAGCAACAGGCCCTACAATGAGCAGTTCTTC.

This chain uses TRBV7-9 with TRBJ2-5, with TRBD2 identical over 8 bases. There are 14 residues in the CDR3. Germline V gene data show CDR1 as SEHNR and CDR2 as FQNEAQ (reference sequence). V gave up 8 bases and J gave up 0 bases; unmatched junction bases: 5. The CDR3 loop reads CASGASGYQETQYF. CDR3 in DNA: TGTGCCAGCGGGGCTAGCGGGTACCAAGAGACCCAGTACTTC.

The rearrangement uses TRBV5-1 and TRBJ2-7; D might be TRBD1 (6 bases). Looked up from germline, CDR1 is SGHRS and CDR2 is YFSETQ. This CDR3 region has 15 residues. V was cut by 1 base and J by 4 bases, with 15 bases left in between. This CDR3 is CASSLHQGPRYEQYF. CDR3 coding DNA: TGCGCCAGCAGCTTGCACCAGGGGCCGAGGTACGAGCAGTACTTC.